A selection of T cell receptor beta chains follows, all from one sample in a study of OX40 agonist ivuxolimab in advanced cancers. Sequencing was performed with immunoSEQ multiplex PCR; in TCRdb, only in-frame clones are kept and a portion is missing. There are some 65,000 clones in the sample; around 90% occur only once, and around 2.9% lies in the top ten. The sequencing used CD4+ or CD8+ T cells sorted from blood, collected in a trial of the OX40 agonist ivuxolimab. These receptors were collected from an adult with an advanced solid tumor such as melanoma, head and neck, liver or kidney cancer. Each CDR3 is given without its conserved first and last residue. The order of the fields is V gene, CDR3 length, J gene, clone size, CDR3 protein. Rows may omit the clone size; those that give it use once, few, many or a size class.

v_call: TRBV6-5
cdr3_length: 13
j_call: TRBJ1-4
clone_size: .
cdr3_aa: ASSYRGRRNEKLF

v_call: TRBV7-2
cdr3_length: 14
j_call: TRBJ2-7
clone_size: .
cdr3_aa: ASSTTSRAKGVEQY

v_call: TRBV7-2
cdr3_length: 12
j_call: .
clone_size: once
cdr3_aa: ASSLLQGATEQY

v_call: TRBV7-2
cdr3_length: 10
j_call: TRBJ2-7
clone_size: .
cdr3_aa: ASSQGSREQY

v_call: TRBV6-5
cdr3_length: 14
j_call: TRBJ1-4
clone_size: .
cdr3_aa: ASSYGGTGVLEKLF

v_call: TRBV6-4
cdr3_length: 15
j_call: TRBJ2-3
clone_size: .
cdr3_aa: ASSEGSGGGFTDTQY

v_call: TRBV7-8
cdr3_length: 10
j_call: TRBJ2-3
clone_size: once
cdr3_aa: ASSLDTDTQY

v_call: TRBV7-9
cdr3_length: 13
j_call: TRBJ1-1
clone_size: .
cdr3_aa: ASSFRSGLNTEAF

v_call: TRBV19
cdr3_length: 13
j_call: TRBJ1-3
clone_size: .
cdr3_aa: ASSIDRYSGNTIY

v_call: TRBV28
cdr3_length: 12
j_call: TRBJ2-7
clone_size: .
cdr3_aa: ASTSSQGDYEQY

v_call: TRBV27
cdr3_length: 16
j_call: TRBJ2-2
clone_size: .
cdr3_aa: ASSSYGTSGTNTGELF

v_call: TRBV28
cdr3_length: 13
j_call: TRBJ2-7
clone_size: .
cdr3_aa: ASRPTGTSGYEQY

v_call: TRBV7-3
cdr3_length: 16
j_call: TRBJ2-6
clone_size: .
cdr3_aa: ARASTERLQSRANVLT

v_call: TRBV11-2
cdr3_length: 13
j_call: TRBJ2-1
clone_size: .
cdr3_aa: ASSFSDLINNEQF

v_call: TRBV4-1
cdr3_length: 13
j_call: TRBJ1-4
clone_size: .
cdr3_aa: ASSQEGRWNEKLF

v_call: TRBV11-3
cdr3_length: 14
j_call: TRBJ2-2
clone_size: .
cdr3_aa: ASSSWTGGFAGELF

v_call: TRBV15
cdr3_length: 13
j_call: TRBJ2-1
clone_size: .
cdr3_aa: ATSRDRGGPGEQF

v_call: TRBV9
cdr3_length: 11
j_call: TRBJ2-3
clone_size: .
cdr3_aa: ASSEGLGDTQY

v_call: TRBV12-5
cdr3_length: 9
j_call: TRBJ2-5
clone_size: .
cdr3_aa: AGWYQETQY

v_call: TRBV13
cdr3_length: 14
j_call: TRBJ2-7
clone_size: once
cdr3_aa: ASSLGGTVVSYEQY

v_call: TRBV11-2
cdr3_length: 15
j_call: TRBJ2-1
clone_size: .
cdr3_aa: ASSLAGRRGRYNEQF

v_call: TRBV6-6
cdr3_length: 14
j_call: TRBJ2-2
clone_size: once
cdr3_aa: ASSSARTGITGELF

v_call: TRBV11-3
cdr3_length: 12
j_call: TRBJ1-2
clone_size: .
cdr3_aa: ASSLVRVNYGYT

v_call: TRBV30
cdr3_length: 13
j_call: TRBJ2-2
clone_size: .
cdr3_aa: AWRARGGGTGELF

v_call: TRBV6-6
cdr3_length: 10
j_call: TRBJ2-7
clone_size: .
cdr3_aa: ASSYPSYEQY

v_call: TRBV29-1
cdr3_length: 12
j_call: TRBJ1-2
clone_size: .
cdr3_aa: SVTGQGAGYGYT

v_call: TRBV30
cdr3_length: 11
j_call: .
clone_size: .
cdr3_aa: AWSRGEPYEQY

v_call: TRBV11-3
cdr3_length: 15
j_call: TRBJ2-7
clone_size: few
cdr3_aa: ASSLRPGTSGTYEQY

v_call: TRBV7-9
cdr3_length: 9
j_call: TRBJ2-3
clone_size: few
cdr3_aa: ASGQGHTQY

v_call: TRBV18
cdr3_length: 11
j_call: TRBJ1-2
clone_size: .
cdr3_aa: ASSPSTGGGYT

v_call: TRBV11-3
cdr3_length: 12
j_call: TRBJ2-1
clone_size: .
cdr3_aa: ASSLRRLHNEQF

v_call: TRBV2
cdr3_length: 13
j_call: TRBJ2-5
clone_size: once
cdr3_aa: ASRAGPPRGETQY

v_call: TRBV30
cdr3_length: 12
j_call: TRBJ1-4
clone_size: .
cdr3_aa: AWSRTDTNEKLF

v_call: TRBV5-1
cdr3_length: 16
j_call: TRBJ2-1
clone_size: .
cdr3_aa: ASSPGTSGTFSYNEQF

v_call: TRBV11-2
cdr3_length: 11
j_call: TRBJ2-5
clone_size: .
cdr3_aa: ASSREAKETQY

v_call: TRBV2
cdr3_length: 12
j_call: TRBJ2-3
clone_size: .
cdr3_aa: ASRAGGPTDTQY

v_call: TRBV7-6
cdr3_length: 13
j_call: TRBJ2-1
clone_size: .
cdr3_aa: ASSLVASSYNEQF

v_call: TRBV28
cdr3_length: 12
j_call: TRBJ2-7
clone_size: once
cdr3_aa: ASTDRTLPYEQY

v_call: TRBV7-2
cdr3_length: 12
j_call: TRBJ1-6
clone_size: .
cdr3_aa: ASSLTGKGSPLH

v_call: TRBV11-2
cdr3_length: 12
j_call: TRBJ2-1
clone_size: .
cdr3_aa: ASSLVASGNEQF

v_call: TRBV7-9
cdr3_length: 12
j_call: TRBJ2-5
clone_size: .
cdr3_aa: ASSLSGGAQTQY

v_call: TRBV6-1
cdr3_length: 13
j_call: TRBJ1-2
clone_size: .
cdr3_aa: ASSEALETRRGYT

v_call: TRBV29-1
cdr3_length: 11
j_call: TRBJ2-7
clone_size: .
cdr3_aa: SARTSGAYEQY

v_call: TRBV2
cdr3_length: 12
j_call: TRBJ1-5
clone_size: .
cdr3_aa: ASSNRVSNQPQH

v_call: TRBV5-5
cdr3_length: 14
j_call: TRBJ1-5
clone_size: .
cdr3_aa: ASSSDRAIGNQPQH

v_call: TRBV21-1
cdr3_length: 10
j_call: TRBJ1-1
clone_size: .
cdr3_aa: ASSGMNTEAF

v_call: TRBV5-1
cdr3_length: 14
j_call: TRBJ2-7
clone_size: .
cdr3_aa: ASSLAGSSGGYEQY

v_call: TRBV2
cdr3_length: 13
j_call: TRBJ1-4
clone_size: .
cdr3_aa: ASSDVDRGREKLF

v_call: TRBV6-5
cdr3_length: 11
j_call: TRBJ1-6
clone_size: .
cdr3_aa: ASSYQASSPLH

v_call: TRBV5-1
cdr3_length: 12
j_call: TRBJ2-7
clone_size: .
cdr3_aa: ASSSGPPRNEQY

v_call: TRBV5-1
cdr3_length: 15
j_call: TRBJ2-3
clone_size: .
cdr3_aa: ASSLGDGGSLTDTQY

v_call: TRBV28
cdr3_length: 13
j_call: TRBJ2-7
clone_size: .
cdr3_aa: ASSFRAGDSYEQY